A selection of T cell receptor beta chains follows, all from one sample in a study of T cell responses to AZD1222 COVID-19 vaccine. The assay was immunoSEQ multiplex PCR, and TCRdb's table has in-frame clones only and misses some. The sample includes under 150,000 clones, approximately 85% of them seen just once. Material: peripheral blood, obtained 28 days after the second dose of the MenACWY control vaccine. These receptors came from an adult who received the MenACWY meningococcal vaccine as a control. Each CDR3 is given with its conserved first and last residue. D genes are given only for firm matches. Clone size, where shown, is once, few, many, or a class for clones that have expanded.

size	V	D	J	DNA	CDR3
-	TRBV19	-	TRBJ1-1	TGTGCCAGTAGTATCAGGGGAATGAACACTGAAGCTTTCTTT	CASSIRGMNTEAFF
-	TRBV2	-	TRBJ2-5	TGTGCCAGCAGTTTTAGTGCAGGGGAGGAGACCCAGTACTTC	CASSFSAGEETQYF
-	TRBV5-1	-	TRBJ2-6	TGCGCCAGCAGTACCGACCGGGGGCTGGGCTCTGGGGCCAACGTCCTGACTTTC	CASSTDRGLGSGANVLTF
-	TRBV19	TRBD2	TRBJ2-5	TGTGCCAGTAGTATCCTGGCGGGGGGGCAAGAGACCCAGTACTTC	CASSILAGGQETQYF
once	TRBV5-4	TRBD1	TRBJ2-2	TGTGCCAGCAGCTCACGACAGGGGCCTGCGAACACCGGGGAGCTGTTTTTT	CASSSRQGPANTGELFF
few	TRBV19	TRBD1	TRBJ1-5	TGTGCCAGTAGTAACAGGGGATCCTATAGCAATCAGCCCCAGCATTTT	CASSNRGSYSNQPQHF
-	TRBV30	-	TRBJ2-2	TGTGCCTGGAGAAGAGGCACCGGGGAGCTGTTTTTT	CAWRRGTGELFF
-	TRBV28	TRBD1	TRBJ1-6	TGTGCCAGCAGTTCTCCAGCAGGGGGGAATTCACCCCTCCACTTT	CASSSPAGGNSPLHF
-	TRBV5-1	-	TRBJ2-3	TGCGCCAGCAGCCCTTCGAAGCTACCTGGCACAGATACGCAGTATTTT	CASSPSKLPGTDTQYF
-	TRBV5-1	-	TRBJ1-1	TGCGCCAGCAGCCCTCAGGACTTGCTGAACACTGAAGCTTTCTTT	CASSPQDLLNTEAFF
-	TRBV5-4	TRBD2	TRBJ2-1	TGTGCCAGCAGCTTGCTGGGCGGGAGGAGGAGTGAGCAGTTCTTC	CASSLLGGRRSEQFF
-	TRBV5-1	TRBD2	TRBJ2-5	TGCGCCAGCAGCGGGCTAGCGGGGACAGAGACCCAGTACTTC	CASSGLAGTETQYF
-	TRBV10-2	-	TRBJ1-1	TGCGCCAGTACCACAGTGAACACTGAAGCTTTCTTT	CASTTVNTEAFF
-	TRBV27	TRBD2	TRBJ2-2	TGTGCCAGCAGTCGTCTAGCGGGGGCGAACACCGGGGAGCTGTTTTTT	CASSRLAGANTGELFF
-	TRBV3-1/TRBV3-2	TRBD1	TRBJ1-3	TGTGCCAGCAGCTTCCGGGACAGGAGGGCCCGAAACACCATATATTTT	CASSFRDRRARNTIYF
-	TRBV10-3	TRBD2	TRBJ2-7	TGTGCCACCCACGGGACTAGCGGGAAGAACGAGCAGTACTTC	CATHGTSGKNEQYF
-	TRBV24-1	TRBD2	TRBJ2-3	TGTGCCACCAGTGATCCTAGCGGGGGGTCCGCACCCTCAGATACGCAGTATTTT	CATSDPSGGSAPSDTQYF
-	TRBV3-1/TRBV3-2	-	TRBJ1-5	TGTGCCAGCAGCCAGGACCCGCTTGCTGGGGGTGTTTGGCAGCCCCAGCATTTT	CASSQDPLAGGVWQPQHF
-	TRBV20-1	-	TRBJ1-1	TGCAGTGCTAGCTTATCTGAAGCTTTCTTT	CSASLSEAFF
-	TRBV19	-	TRBJ2-1	TGTGCCAGTAGTATAGATCTGGGGGGATTCGGGAAGCAGTTCTTC	CASSIDLGGFGKQFF
once	TRBV29-1	-	TRBJ1-1	TGCAGCGCCGAGACGGGGGCCGCGAACACTGAAGCTTTCTTT	CSAETGAANTEAFF
-	TRBV30	-	TRBJ1-2	TGTGCCTGTAGCGTTTCTAACTATGGCTACACCTTC	CACSVSNYGYTF
-	TRBV5-1	-	TRBJ1-1	TGCGCCAGCAGCTTCGGAAACACTGAAGCTTTCTTT	CASSFGNTEAFF
-	TRBV10-2	-	TRBJ2-1	TGCGCCAGCACTCTAGCGCTATCGGGGATCAATGAGCAGTTCTTC	CASTLALSGINEQFF
-	TRBV28	TRBD1	TRBJ1-1	TGTGCCAGCACCGCGCATCCTCACAGGGGAAAAGCTTTCTTT	CASTAHPHRGKAFF
-	TRBV6-5	-	TRBJ2-1	TGTGCCAGCAGGCTGAACTTGCTAGGCGTCCCGGGGTTCTTC	CASRLNLLGVPGFF
-	TRBV15	-	TRBJ1-1	TGTGCCACCAGCAGGGGACCAGGGATTGAGAACACTGAAGCTTTCTTT	CATSRGPGIENTEAFF
-	TRBV7-9	-	TRBJ1-3	TGTGCCAGCAGCAGAGGGACCGCCTCGGGGGGAAACACCATATATTTT	CASSRGTASGGNTIYF
-	TRBV5-4	-	TRBJ1-1	TGTGCCAGCAGCCTGAAGACAGGCGGGGACACTGAAGCTTTCTTT	CASSLKTGGDTEAFF
-	TRBV18	TRBD1	TRBJ1-1	TGTGCCAGCTTTCCGGACAGGGCGGACACTGAAGCTTTCTTT	CASFPDRADTEAFF
-	TRBV30	TRBD2	TRBJ2-7	TGTGCCTGGAGTGCATCAACCCGTGTCACCGGGACTAGCGGGAGGGCCTACGAGCAGTACTTC	CAWSASTRVTGTSGRAYEQYF
-	TRBV28	TRBD1	TRBJ1-6	TGTGCCAGCAGCCGGGACAGCTATAATTCACCCCTCCACTTT	CASSRDSYNSPLHF
-	TRBV18	-	TRBJ2-3	TGTGCCAGCTCACCACCGGGGGGGGCCGTGGGAGATACGCAGTATTTT	CASSPPGGAVGDTQYF
-	TRBV5-6	TRBD2	TRBJ2-1	TGTGCCAGCAGCTCCCCCGGGACTAGCGGTTACAATGAGCAGTTCTTC	CASSSPGTSGYNEQFF
-	TRBV6-2/TRBV6-3	-	TRBJ2-6	TGTGCCAGCAGTTGGATTCTGGGGACTGGGGCCAACGTCCTGACTTTC	CASSWILGTGANVLTF
-	TRBV6-5	-	TRBJ1-4	TGTGCCAGCAGTTACTGGGGGAATGAAAAACTGTTTTTT	CASSYWGNEKLFF
-	TRBV18	-	TRBJ2-3	TGTGCCAGCTCACCGCCGCAATCCCGGGTAACAGATACGCAGTATTTT	CASSPPQSRVTDTQYF
few	TRBV19	TRBD1	TRBJ1-1	TGTGCCAGTTCCCAGGGACAGTCGAACACTGAAGCTTTCTTT	CASSQGQSNTEAFF
-	TRBV6-5	-	TRBJ1-2	TGTGCCAGCAGTCCCACGTTAGGGATGGGTGGCTACACCTTC	CASSPTLGMGGYTF
-	TRBV11-3	TRBD1	TRBJ1-2	TGTGCCAGCAGCTTGGAGTGGACAGGGGGTGGCTACACCTTC	CASSLEWTGGGYTF
-	TRBV28	-	TRBJ1-5	TGTGCCAGCAGAAGTCCTCAGGGGATTGGCAATCAGCCCCAGCATTTT	CASRSPQGIGNQPQHF